The 28 T cell receptor beta chains reported below all come from one sample, sequenced in a study of blood T cell repertoires in COVID-19. Assay: immunoSEQ multiplex PCR; the TCRdb copy retains only in-frame clones and omits some. The table lists about 140,000 clones, around 83% of them singletons, with 8.2% in the top ten. Sequencing was carried out using peripheral blood. The origin of the receptors is an older woman with acute or convalescent COVID-19.

The genes are TRBV19 and TRBJ2-7; TRBD1 matches at 9 bases. The CDR3 loop spans 15 amino acids. With V trimmed by 4 bases and J by 4 bases, 8 bases remained unmatched. In germline, CDR1 is LNHDA, CDR2 SQIVND (reference sequence). CDR3 amino acids: CASSTGQGRGYEQYF. The CDR3, as DNA: TGTGCCAGTAGTACAGGACAGGGGAGGGGATACGAGCAGTACTTC.

This sequence joins TRBV28 and TRBJ1-2; a weak D match, TRBD1 (5 bases). This CDR3 region has 12 residues. Germline loops: CDR1 MDHEN, CDR2 SYDVKM. V was trimmed by 6 bases and J by 9 bases, leaving 14 bases between them. In DNA form, the CDR3 reads TGTGCCAGCAGATACTCGGACACGAGCTACACCTTC. Amino acid sequence: CASRYSDTSYTF.

The chain employs TRBV19 and TRBJ1-5, with D possibly TRBD1 on 6 matching bases. V was cut by 2 bases and J by 2 bases, with 16 bases left in between. Per germline, CDR1 LNHDA and CDR2 SQIVND (reference sequence). The CDR3 loop spans 17 amino acids. CDR3 amino acids: CASSISAGGTGNQPQHF. CDR3 sequence (DNA): TGTGCCAGTAGTATAAGTGCGGGGGGCACGGGCAATCAGCCCCAGCATTTT. The whole variable domain, remainder taken from reference TRBV19 and TRBJ1-5, is DGGITQSPKYLFRKEGQNVTLSCEQNLNHDAMYWYRQDPGQGLRLIYYSQIVNDFQKGDIAEGYSVSREKKESFPLTVTSAQKNPTAFYLCASSISAGGTGNQPQHFGDGTRLSIL.

This clone appeared a single time. The J gene is TRBJ2-6, the V gene TRBV4-1, with no clear D. The V and J ends lost 4 bases and 2 bases respectively, with 18 bases between them. The CDR3 has 18 residues. Per the germline V gene, CDR1 is MGHRA and CDR2 is YSYEKL. CDR3 sequence: CASSPSPQFSTGANVLTF. CDR3 DNA sequence: TGCGCCAGCAGCCCCTCACCCCAGTTCTCAACTGGGGCCAACGTCCTGACTTTC.

V and J are TRBV7-2 and TRBJ1-2, with 8 bases aligning to TRBD1. V trimming: 5 bases; J trimming: 6 bases; junction bases outside the gene matches: 11. Germline loops: CDR1 SGHTA, CDR2 FQGNSA. This CDR3 is 15 amino acids long. The CDR3 region has the DNA TGTGCCAGCAGCCAAGGACAGGGTGCGGGCCATGGCTACACCTTC. This encodes CASSQGQGAGHGYTF.

The chain has TRBV3-1 (or the pseudogene TRBV3-2) and TRBJ2-3; possible D gene TRBD1, 6 bases. The germline CDR1 and CDR2 sequences are LGHDT and YNNKEL (reference sequence). With 3 bases removed from V and 1 base from J, the gap between germline ends came to 17 bases. The CDR3 totals 17 residues. CDR3 DNA: TGTGCCAGCAGCCATCCAACCGGGACAACCGGCACAGATACGCAGTATTTT. Translating gives CASSHPTGTTGTDTQYF.

This chain links TRBV3-1 (or the pseudogene TRBV3-2) with TRBJ2-1; 8 bases are shared with TRBD2. Germline CDR1 reads LGHDT; CDR2 reads YNNKEL (reference sequence). There are 15 residues in the CDR3. V shed 6 bases, J shed 2 bases, and the junction held 6 bases outside the gene matches. The CDR3 region is CASRPAGGAYNEQFF. The CDR3 region has the DNA TGTGCCAGCAGACCAGCCGGGGGGGCCTACAATGAGCAGTTCTTC.

The count of this clone is one. The chain is built from TRBV6-6 and TRBJ2-3, with D perhaps TRBD1 (6 bases). Looked up from germline, CDR1 is MNHNY and CDR2 is SVGAGI (reference sequence). The CDR3 is 14 residues long. V was trimmed by 8 bases and J by 5 bases, leaving 17 bases between them. As DNA, the CDR3 is TGTGCCAGCGAACTGGGGGCTCGAGGAGATACGCAGTATTTT. Its translation is CASELGARGDTQYF.

This chain connects TRBV4-1 to TRBJ2-6; unclear D gene. V lost 0 bases, J lost 4 bases, and 13 bases lay in between. The CDR3 totals 17 residues. Germline V gene lookup returns CDR1 MGHRA and CDR2 YSYEKL. The CDR3 bases are TGCGCCAGCAGCCAAGATCCTGGCTTACTAGGGGCCAACGTCCTGACTTTC. Protein product: CASSQDPGLLGANVLTF.

CDR3 coding DNA: TGTGCCACCAGCAGGGAGGGGGGGGGTGCTTTCTTT. The encoded protein is CATSREGGGAFF. The genes are TRBV15 and TRBJ1-1; a weak D match, TRBD1 (6 bases). Between the trimmed V and J ends, which lost 3 bases and 11 bases, there was a span of 13 bases. The germline gives CDR1 LNHNV, CDR2 YYDKDF (reference sequence). The length of the CDR3 is 12 residues.

The chain uses TRBV5-1 and TRBJ1-2, with 7 bases fitting TRBD1. The V and J ends lost 4 bases and 7 bases, in that order; junction bases with no gene match: 10. The CDR3 sequence is 14 residues long. Germline loops: CDR1 SGHRS, CDR2 YFSETQ. CDR3 sequence: CASSLMVTGSGYTF. CDR3 nucleotides: TGCGCCAGCAGCCTGATGGTGACAGGGAGTGGCTACACCTTC.

The count of this clone is one. V usage is TRBV6-6 and J usage is TRBJ1-1; the match to TRBD1 covers 9 bases. The J segment lost 0 bases and the V segment lost 5 bases, leaving 10 bases of the junction unmatched. This CDR3 comprises 17 residues. The germline V gene encodes CDR1 MNHNY and CDR2 SVGAGI (reference sequence). The CDR3: CASSPTGGFGMNTEAFF. CDR3 in DNA: TGTGCCAGCAGTCCTACAGGGGGCTTCGGTATGAACACTGAAGCTTTCTTT.

This clone was recorded only once. The J gene is TRBJ1-1, the V gene TRBV10-3, with D unclear. Trimming took off 0 bases at V and 3 bases at J, with 8 bases between the two ends. Germline V gives CDR1 ENHRY, CDR2 SYGVKD. This CDR3 region has 14 residues. CDR3 coding DNA: TGTGCCATCAGTGAGTCAGCAGGTGACACTGAAGCTTTCTTT. Its translation: CAISESAGDTEAFF.

CDR3 amino acids: CASIAGGPRVEQFF. The CDR3 nucleotides read TGTGCCAGCATCGCGGGGGGGCCCCGTGTTGAGCAGTTCTTC. The chain has TRBV28 and TRBJ2-1; the match to TRBD2 covers 9 bases. V dropped 7 bases and J dropped 9; count of bases not matched to a gene: 10. CDR3 length: 14 residues. CDR1 and CDR2 from the germline V gene are MDHEN and SYDVKM.

The V and J genes are TRBV6-6 and TRBJ2-7; D possibly corresponds to TRBD2 (6 bases). Germline V gene sequence: CDR1 MNHNY, CDR2 SVGAGI (reference sequence). This CDR3 comprises 16 residues. Between the trimmed V and J ends, which lost 5 bases and 6 bases, there was a span of 23 bases. The CDR3, as DNA: TGTGCCAGCAGTGGCGGGAAGGGGCGGGCCCATCCCGAGCAGTACTTC. This encodes CASSGGKGRAHPEQYF.

The chain has TRBV7-6 and TRBJ2-5, with 9 bases lining up with TRBD2. CDR3 length: 15 residues. CDR1 and CDR2 (germline): SGHVS, FNYEAQ. Unmatched junction bases numbered 5, after V lost 5 bases and J lost 1 base. As DNA, the CDR3 is TGTGCCAGCAGCCAACGACTAGCGGCCCAAGAGACCCAGTACTTC. This gives the protein CASSQRLAAQETQYF.

The CDR3 sequence: CASSYDRANYGYTF. CDR3 coding DNA: TGTGCCAGCAGTTACGACAGAGCTAACTATGGCTACACCTTC. The genes are TRBV6-6 and TRBJ1-2, with TRBD1 as a possible D gene (5 bases). Germline CDR1 reads MNHNY; CDR2 reads SVGAGI (reference sequence). V lost 2 bases, J lost 0 bases, and 7 bases lay in between. This CDR3 is built from 14 residues.

The rearrangement joins TRBV7-8 to TRBJ1-1; D perhaps matches TRBD1 (6 bases). Trimming took 0 bases from V and 11 from J, leaving 10 bases between them. Germline V gene sequence: CDR1 SGHVS, CDR2 FQNEAQ. The CDR3 extends over 12 amino acids. In DNA form, the CDR3 reads TGTGCCAGCAGCTTAGCACAGGGAGAGGCTTTCTTT. Translating gives CASSLAQGEAFF.

The chain employs TRBV6-5 and TRBJ1-4, with D maybe TRBD1 (6 bases). The CDR3 consists of 13 residues. Germline-derived CDR1 and CDR2 are MNHEY and SVGAGI. Trimming stripped 8 bases from V and 3 bases from J, with 10 bases between. As DNA, the CDR3 is TGTGCCAGCGGGGGGGCGGCTAATGAAAAACTGTTTTTT. The encoded protein is CASGGAANEKLFF.

The chain carries TRBV28 and TRBJ1-3; 9 bases are shared with TRBD1. The J segment lost 1 base and the V segment lost 6 bases, leaving 7 bases of the junction unmatched. The germline CDR1 and CDR2 sequences are MDHEN and SYDVKM. This CDR3 is 16 amino acids long. The CDR3 nucleotides are TGTGCCAGCAGCCGGGCCGGACAGGGGTCTGGAAACACCATATATTTT. It codes for CASSRAGQGSGNTIYF.

The CDR3 bases are TGTGCCAGCAGTTTGTCCGGGACTCGCTGGGGTCAGTTCTTC. Its protein product is CASSLSGTRWGQFF. The chain employs TRBV28 and TRBJ2-1; D might be TRBD2 (6 bases). Trimming shortened V by 3 bases and J by 13 bases, and 19 bases separated the two germline ends. This CDR3 contains 14 residues. Germline loops: CDR1 MDHEN, CDR2 SYDVKM.

V and J are TRBV6-1 and TRBJ1-1, with 8 bases identical to TRBD1. J was trimmed by 3 bases and V by 3 bases; bases with no gene match: 3. This CDR3 is 14 amino acids long. The germline V gene has CDR1 MNHNS and CDR2 SASEGT. The CDR3 DNA reads as TGTGCCAGCAGTGAGGACAGGGTGGACACTGAAGCTTTCTTT. Translation: CASSEDRVDTEAFF.

This chain joins TRBV5-6 and TRBJ1-5; D is ambiguous. The CDR3 consists of 13 residues. V was shortened by 2 bases and J by 4 bases, with 7 bases between the two germline ends. Looked up from germline, CDR1 is SGHDT and CDR2 is YYEEEE. The CDR3 DNA follows: TGTGCCAGCAGCTTTGGACTAAATCAGCCCCAGCATTTT. It translates to CASSFGLNQPQHF.

This clone was recorded once. This chain connects TRBV27 to TRBJ2-4, with a weak D call TRBD2 (5 bases). V was clipped by 8 bases and J by 0 bases, with 11 bases between them. This CDR3 comprises 14 residues. Germline CDR1 reads MNHEY; CDR2 reads SMNVEV (reference sequence). CDR3 amino acids: CASGERIAKNIQYF. CDR3 bases: TGTGCCAGCGGGGAGAGGATAGCCAAAAACATTCAGTACTTC.

The table lists this clone with a few counts. CDR3 residues: CASSPGQGGIYEQFF. For the CDR3, the DNA is TGTGCCAGCAGCCCTGGACAGGGAGGAATTTATGAGCAGTTCTTC. The chain recombines TRBV11-3 with TRBJ2-1; 8 bases align to TRBD1. This CDR3 spans 15 amino acids. Trimming cost V 5 bases and J 8 bases; bases outside gene matches: 11. CDR1 is SGHNT, CDR2 YENEEA, per germline.

The chain couples TRBV11-3 to TRBJ1-1, with a possible D match to TRBD1 (5 bases). This CDR3 has 15 amino acids. The germline CDR1 and CDR2 sequences are SGHNT and YENEEA. Deletions cut 5 bases from V and 1 base from J, with 14 bases between. The CDR3 DNA sequence: TGTGCCAGCAGCCGCGGTGGACAAGGGAACACTGAAGCTTTCTTT. This sequence encodes CASSRGGQGNTEAFF.

The chain is built from TRBV30 and TRBJ1-1; D gene unclear. The CDR3 runs 13 residues. The V end was cut by 4 bases, the J end by 5 bases, with 14 bases between. The germline CDR1 and CDR2 sequences are GTSNPN and SVGIG (reference sequence). CDR3 in DNA: TGTGCCTGGAAGGTTGGAGGGAGGACTGAAGCTTTCTTT. The encoded protein is CAWKVGGRTEAFF.

The chain uses TRBV24-1 and TRBJ2-7, with a possible D match to TRBD1 (5 bases). CDR1 is KGHDR, CDR2 SFDVKD, per germline. Trimming took 3 bases from V and 0 from J, leaving 11 bases between them. This CDR3 comprises 15 residues. As DNA, the CDR3 is TGTGCCACCAGTGATACCCGACAGAGCTCCTACGAGCAGTACTTC. Residues: CATSDTRQSSYEQYF.